The present T cell receptor (beta chain) was sequenced within a study of sequential checkpoint blockade in melanoma. The table came from immunoSEQ multiplex PCR; TCRdb's copy has only in-frame clones and leaves some out. Among tens of thousands of clones listed, approximately 88% were seen once. The sample's treatment: randomized to nivolumab then ipilimumab (arm A) or the reverse (arm B). PBMC sorting kept live CD3+CD8+ cells without CD19 or CD56. Germline trimming cut 4 bases from V and 5 bases from J; bases unmatched to any gene: 7. Germline CDR1 MGHRA, CDR2 YSYEKL. This CDR3 region has 15 residues.

The sequence came from a human donor with melanoma. This sample comprised CD8+ T cells sorted from blood (inferred from file names), obtained from a patient given nivolumab and ipilimumab in sequence. The rearrangement joins TRBV4-1 to TRBJ1-5; 8 bases line up with TRBD1. CDR3 sequence (DNA): TGCGCCAGCAGCCGAGGACAGGGAAAAGATCAGCCCCAGCATTTT. Its translation is CASSRGQGKDQPQHF.